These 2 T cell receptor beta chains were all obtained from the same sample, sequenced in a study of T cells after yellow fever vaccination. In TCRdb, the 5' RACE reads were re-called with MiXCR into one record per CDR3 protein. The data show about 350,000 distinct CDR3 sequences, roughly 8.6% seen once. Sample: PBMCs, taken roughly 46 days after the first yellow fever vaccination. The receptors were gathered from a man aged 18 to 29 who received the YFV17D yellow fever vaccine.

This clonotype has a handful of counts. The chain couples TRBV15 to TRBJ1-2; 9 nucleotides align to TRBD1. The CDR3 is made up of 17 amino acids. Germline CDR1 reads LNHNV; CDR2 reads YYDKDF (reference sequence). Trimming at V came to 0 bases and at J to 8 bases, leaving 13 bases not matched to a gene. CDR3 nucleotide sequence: TGTGCCACCAGCAGAGACAGGGGACAGGGATTAGGTGGAGGCTACACCTTC. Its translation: CATSRDRGQGLGGGYTF. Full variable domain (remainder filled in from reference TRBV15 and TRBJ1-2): DAMVIQNPRYQVTQFGKPVTLSCSQTLNHNVMYWYQQKSSQAPKLLFHYYDKDFNNEADTPDNFQSRRPNTSFCFLDIRSPGLGDTAMYLCATSRDRGQGLGGGYTFGSGTRLTVV.

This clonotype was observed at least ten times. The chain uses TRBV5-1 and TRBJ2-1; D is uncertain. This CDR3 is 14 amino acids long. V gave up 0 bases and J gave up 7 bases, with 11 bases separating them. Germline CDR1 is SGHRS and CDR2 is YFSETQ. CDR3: CASSLENSRNEQFF. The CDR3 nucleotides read TGCGCCAGCAGCTTGGAAAACTCTCGGAATGAGCAGTTCTTC.